One and the same sample provided the 5 T cell receptor beta chains below, sequenced in a study of blood T cell repertoires in COVID-19. Data came from immunoSEQ multiplex PCR; TCRdb stores just in-frame clones and leaves some out. The table records around 150,000 clones, approximately 91% of them present only once. Sequencing was performed on peripheral blood. These receptors all come from a young man with acute or convalescent COVID-19.

This chain joins TRBV6-1 and TRBJ1-5; no clear D gene. Between the trimmed V and J ends, which lost 3 bases and 4 bases, there was a span of 7 bases. CDR1 is MNHNS, CDR2 SASEGT, per germline. The CDR3 spans 13 residues. The CDR3: CASSDRFNQPQHF. The CDR3 DNA reads as TGTGCCAGCAGTGACAGGTTTAATCAGCCCCAGCATTTT.

This clone was counted a single time. This chain links TRBV15 with TRBJ1-1; D unresolved. The CDR3 runs 17 residues. V was pared by 5 bases and J by 1 base, with 20 bases between. The V gene's germline CDR1 is LNHNV and CDR2 YYDKDF (reference sequence). CDR3 bases: TGTGCCACCAGCCCTCGACGAGTCGGGGTCAGGAACACTGAAGCTTTCTTT. As protein: CATSPRRVGVRNTEAFF.

The rearrangement joins TRBV6-5 to TRBJ1-5, with TRBD1 identical over 8 bases. CDR1 MNHEY and CDR2 SVGAGI come from the germline V gene. The CDR3 has 15 amino acids. V dropped 5 bases and J dropped 1; count of bases not matched to a gene: 4. Here the CDR3 reads CASSQGAASNQPQHF. The CDR3 bases are TGTGCCAGCAGTCAGGGGGCAGCAAGCAATCAGCCCCAGCATTTT.

The rearrangement uses TRBV6-5 and TRBJ1-2; 7 nucleotides line up with TRBD1. Germline trimming cut 6 bases from V and 4 bases from J; bases unmatched to any gene: 11. The CDR3 contains 15 residues. From germline, CDR1 is MNHEY and CDR2 SVGAGI. CDR3 in DNA: TGTGCCAGCAGCGACGGCAGACAGGGCTCCTATGGCTACACCTTC. Protein product: CASSDGRQGSYGYTF.

This chain connects TRBV14 to TRBJ2-1, with TRBD2 as a possible D gene (5 bases). The CDR3 covers 16 residues. The germline V gene encodes CDR1 SGHDN and CDR2 FVKESK. The ends were cut back, 4 bases at V and 6 bases at J, with 19 bases in the middle. In DNA form, the CDR3 reads TGTGCCAGCAGCCGAGGAGTGCTCGGGGATGGCAATGAGCAGTTCTTC. Translated: CASSRGVLGDGNEQFF.